Listed here are 9 T cell receptor beta chains from one sample, sequenced in a study of OX40 agonist ivuxolimab in advanced cancers. Using immunoSEQ multiplex PCR, the repertoire was profiled, and TCRdb retains in-frame clones only, with some absent. The sample consists of about 28,000 clones, around four fifths of them appearing once. The material sequenced was CD4+ or CD8+ T cells sorted from blood, taken in a trial of the OX40 agonist ivuxolimab. The receptors stem from an adult with an advanced solid tumor such as melanoma, head and neck, liver or kidney cancer.

The CDR3 protein is CASSLMTGWNTEAFF. CDR3 sequence (DNA): TGTGCCAGCAGCTTAATGACAGGATGGAACACTGAAGCTTTCTTT. V and J are TRBV5-6 and TRBJ1-1, with D tentatively TRBD1 (6 bases). V lost 2 bases and J 1 base, leaving 12 bases between the germline ends. The CDR3 has 15 residues. Germline V gene lookup returns CDR1 SGHDT and CDR2 YYEEEE.

The J gene is TRBJ2-7, the V gene TRBV4-1; the match to TRBD1 covers 12 bases. The CDR3 has 18 amino acids. V trimming: 1 base; J trimming: 2 bases; junction bases outside the gene matches: 9. The germline V gene has CDR1 MGHRA and CDR2 YSYEKL. The CDR3 nucleotides read TGCGCCAGCAGCCAAGGCTCGGGACAGGGGGCGAAAGCCTACGAGCAGTACTTC. Residues: CASSQGSGQGAKAYEQYF.

The sample holds a few counts of this clone. V is TRBV4-1 and J is TRBJ2-2; the D gene could be TRBD1 or TRBD2 (6 bases each). This CDR3 is built from 15 residues. Per germline, CDR1 MGHRA and CDR2 YSYEKL. Trimming pared 0 bases from V and 4 bases from J, leaving 9 bases between. The CDR3 loop is CASSQDGGGTGELFF. The CDR3 coding sequence is TGCGCCAGCAGCCAAGATGGAGGGGGCACCGGGGAGCTGTTTTTT.

CDR3 amino acids: CASSSMDRGRYNEQFF. CDR3 DNA sequence: TGTGCCAGCAGCTCCATGGACAGGGGACGCTACAATGAGCAGTTCTTC. The chain carries TRBV7-2 and TRBJ2-1, with 9 bases that match TRBD1. The germline V gene encodes CDR1 SGHTA and CDR2 FQGNSA. CDR3 length: 16 amino acids. V trimming: 4 bases; J trimming: 3 bases; junction bases outside the gene matches: 7.

This clone appeared once. The V call is TRBV9, the J call TRBJ1-4; a possible D gene is TRBD1 (5 bases). The CDR3 totals 15 residues. V was trimmed by 3 bases and J by 8 bases, leaving 17 bases between them. Germline-derived CDR1 and CDR2 are SGDLS and YYNGEE. CDR3 region: CASSATEGLREKLFF. The CDR3 DNA reads as TGTGCCAGCAGCGCTACAGAGGGGCTTCGGGAAAAACTGTTTTTT.

V gene TRBV4-1 combines with J gene TRBJ1-2; 8 nucleotides align to TRBD1. This CDR3 region has 16 residues. Trimming cost V 0 bases and J 3 bases; bases outside gene matches: 6. The germline V gene has CDR1 MGHRA and CDR2 YSYEKL. The CDR3 nucleotides are TGCGCCAGCAGCCAAGAAGCCACAGGGGGGTACTATGGCTACACCTTC. Protein: CASSQEATGGYYGYTF.

This chain joins TRBV6-9 and TRBJ1-4, with unresolved D. Trimming took off 3 bases at V and 5 bases at J, with 10 bases between the two ends. The CDR3 totals 14 residues. From germline, CDR1 is MNHGY and CDR2 SVAAGI. The CDR3 DNA follows: TGTGCCAGCAGTTACGGCTCCGTAAATGAAAAACTGTTTTTT. Translated, it gives CASSYGSVNEKLFF.

The chain combines TRBV11-3 with TRBJ2-7, with 9 bases lining up with TRBD1. Germline trimming cut 5 bases from V and 1 base from J; bases unmatched to any gene: 6. Germline CDR1 reads SGHNT; CDR2 reads YENEEA. The CDR3 sequence is 15 residues long. The CDR3 spells CASSPGTGFSYEQYF. In DNA, the CDR3 is TGTGCCAGCAGCCCCGGGACAGGGTTTTCCTACGAGCAGTACTTC. The full variable domain, with the rest looked up from reference TRBV11-3 and TRBJ2-7, is EAGVVQSPRYKIIEKKQPVAFWCNPISGHNTLYWYLQNLGQGPELLIRYENEEAVDDSQLPKDRFSAERLKGVDSTLKIQPAELGDSAVYLCASSPGTGFSYEQYFGPGTRLTVT.

Written as DNA, the CDR3 is TGTGCCAGCAGACCAACGGGTGTGGGGTCCTACGAGCAGTACTTC. It yields the protein CASRPTGVGSYEQYF. The chain is built from TRBV27 and TRBJ2-7; no clear D gene. V lost 6 bases to trimming and J lost 1 base, with 16 bases between them. In germline, CDR1 is MNHEY, CDR2 SMNVEV (reference sequence). This CDR3 is 15 amino acids long.